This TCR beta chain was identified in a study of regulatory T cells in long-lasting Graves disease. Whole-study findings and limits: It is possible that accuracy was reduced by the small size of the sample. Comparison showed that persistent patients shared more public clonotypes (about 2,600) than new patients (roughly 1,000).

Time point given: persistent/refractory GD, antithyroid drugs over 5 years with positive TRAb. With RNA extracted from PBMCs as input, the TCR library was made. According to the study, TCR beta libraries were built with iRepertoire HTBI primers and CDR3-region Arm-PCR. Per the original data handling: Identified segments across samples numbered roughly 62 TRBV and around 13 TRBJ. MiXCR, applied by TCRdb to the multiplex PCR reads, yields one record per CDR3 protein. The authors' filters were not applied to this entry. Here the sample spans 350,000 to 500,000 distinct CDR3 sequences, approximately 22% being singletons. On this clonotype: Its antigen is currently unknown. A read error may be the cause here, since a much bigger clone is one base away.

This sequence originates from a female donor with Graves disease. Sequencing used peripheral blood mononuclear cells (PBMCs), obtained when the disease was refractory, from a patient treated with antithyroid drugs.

In DNA form, the CDR3 reads TGTGCCAGCAGCTTAGATGGGGGCACTGAAGCTTTCTTT. Residues: CASSLDGGTEAFF. This rearrangement joins TRBV7-9 to TRBJ1-1; TRBD1 is a possible D gene (5 bases). This CDR3 has 13 amino acids. Germline CDR1 and CDR2: SEHNR and FQNEAQ (reference sequence). The V and J ends lost 1 base and 4 bases respectively, with 7 bases between them.